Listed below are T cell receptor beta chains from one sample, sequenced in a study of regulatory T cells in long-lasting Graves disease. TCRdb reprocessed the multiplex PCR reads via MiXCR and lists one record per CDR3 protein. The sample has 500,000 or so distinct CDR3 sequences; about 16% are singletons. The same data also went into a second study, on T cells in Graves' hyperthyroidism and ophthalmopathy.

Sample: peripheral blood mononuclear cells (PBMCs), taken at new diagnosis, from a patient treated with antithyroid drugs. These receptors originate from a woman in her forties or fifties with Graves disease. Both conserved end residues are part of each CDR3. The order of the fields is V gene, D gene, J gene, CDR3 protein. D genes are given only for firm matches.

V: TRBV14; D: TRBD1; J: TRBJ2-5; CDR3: CASSQNPGQEGKTQYF
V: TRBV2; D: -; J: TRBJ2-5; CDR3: CASGRLVGETQYF
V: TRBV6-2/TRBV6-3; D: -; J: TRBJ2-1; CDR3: CASSQGGRGPYNEQFF
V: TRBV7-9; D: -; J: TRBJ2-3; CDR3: CASSREGGGLATDTQYF
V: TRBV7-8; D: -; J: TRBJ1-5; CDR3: CASSLKYSNQPQHF
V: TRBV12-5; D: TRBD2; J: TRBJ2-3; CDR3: CASGLGLRASGEDTQYF
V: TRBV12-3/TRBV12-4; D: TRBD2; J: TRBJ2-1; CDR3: CASSFKLAGSYNEQFF
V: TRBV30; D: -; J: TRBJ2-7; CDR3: CACASGGSPYEQYF
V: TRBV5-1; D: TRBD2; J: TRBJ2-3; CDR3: CASLAGGSTDTQYF
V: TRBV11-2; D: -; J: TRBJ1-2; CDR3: CASSLPASYGYTF
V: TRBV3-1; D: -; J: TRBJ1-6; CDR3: CASSPNTLHF
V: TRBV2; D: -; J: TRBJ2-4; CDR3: CASSSAFGNIQYF
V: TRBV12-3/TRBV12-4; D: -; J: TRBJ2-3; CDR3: CASSSTGIATDTQYF
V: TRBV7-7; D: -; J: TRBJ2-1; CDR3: CASSPRWGNEQFF
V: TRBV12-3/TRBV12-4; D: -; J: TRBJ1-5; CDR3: CASSFTGGPYSNQPQHF
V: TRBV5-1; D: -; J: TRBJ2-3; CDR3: CASSFGAGNTQYF
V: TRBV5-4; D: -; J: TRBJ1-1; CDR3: CASSSPGRLVTEAFF
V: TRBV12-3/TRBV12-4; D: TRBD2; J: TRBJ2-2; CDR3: CASSLGGENTGELFF
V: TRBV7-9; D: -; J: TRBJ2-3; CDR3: CASSISRDTQYF
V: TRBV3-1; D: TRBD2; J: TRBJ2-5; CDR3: CASSQDLAGQETQYF
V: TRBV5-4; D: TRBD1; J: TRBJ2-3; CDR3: CASSPSGTDTDTQYF
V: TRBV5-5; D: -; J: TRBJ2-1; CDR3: CASSLWALGANEQFF
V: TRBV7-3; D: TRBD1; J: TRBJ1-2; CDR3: CASSPTGEGYGYTF
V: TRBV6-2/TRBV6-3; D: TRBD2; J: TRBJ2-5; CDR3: CASSSGGLAETQYF
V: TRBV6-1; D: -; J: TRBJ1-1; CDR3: CASSRRGDGAEAFF
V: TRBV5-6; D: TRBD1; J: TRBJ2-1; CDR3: CASSLTGTGYYNEQFF